This passage covers 25 T cell receptor beta chains from one sample sequenced in a study of cytomegalovirus exposure and HLA in healthy donors. The PCR employed 60 Vbeta primers together with 13 Jbeta primers. The table came from immunoSEQ multiplex PCR; TCRdb's copy has only in-frame clones and leaves some out. The sample includes almost 200,000 clones, around 80% of them seen just once. The source material was PBMCs. These receptors were taken from a woman aged 25 to 39 in good health and CMV-seropositive.

This rearrangement joins TRBV19 to TRBJ1-1; 9 bases agree with TRBD1. The CDR3 consists of 14 residues. With V trimmed by 6 bases and J by 6 bases, 8 bases remained unmatched. CDR1 is LNHDA, CDR2 SQIVND, per germline (reference sequence). The CDR3: CASSNRDRVAEAFF. The CDR3 region has the DNA TGTGCCAGTAGCAACCGGGACAGGGTCGCTGAAGCTTTCTTT.

The chain is built from TRBV4-1 and TRBJ2-6, with TRBD2 matching 12 bases. Germline-derived CDR1 and CDR2 are MGHRA and YSYEKL. The CDR3 runs to 18 residues. The ends lost 1 base at V and 2 bases at J; junction bases unmatched: 3. Here the CDR3 reads CASSQGLAGVAGANVLTF. In DNA form, the CDR3 reads TGCGCCAGCAGCCAAGGACTAGCGGGAGTTGCTGGGGCCAACGTCCTGACTTTC.

The CDR3 coding sequence is TGTGCCAGTAATGAGTTTTCGTGGCAGCCCCAGCATTTT. It specifies CASNEFSWQPQHF. The chain combines TRBV19 with TRBJ1-5; D ambiguous. The V gene's germline CDR1 is LNHDA and CDR2 SQIVND (reference sequence). The CDR3 has 13 residues. The V end was cut by 7 bases, the J end by 7 bases, with 14 bases between.

The DNA of the CDR3 is TGCGCCAGCAGCCAAGACCTAGGGGAATCCTACGAGCAGTACTTC. Translation gives CASSQDLGESYEQYF. The chain recombines TRBV4-3 with TRBJ2-7; D may be TRBD1 (5 bases). Germline V gene data show CDR1 as LGHNA and CDR2 as YSLEER. This CDR3 is 15 amino acids long. The V and J ends lost 0 bases and 1 base respectively, with 10 bases between them.

This chain connects TRBV7-9 to TRBJ1-3; D is unclear. Trimming removed 0 bases from V and 0 bases from J, with 3 bases in between. In germline, CDR1 is SEHNR, CDR2 FQNEAQ (reference sequence). The CDR3 has 14 residues. As DNA, the CDR3 is TGTGCCAGCAGCTTAGCTAGCTCTGGAAACACCATATATTTT. Translation gives CASSLASSGNTIYF.

The chain carries TRBV9 and TRBJ2-3; 13 bases line up with TRBD2. Trimming removed 4 bases from V and 2 bases from J; junction bases left unmatched: 4. The germline CDR1 and CDR2 sequences are SGDLS and YYNGEE. The CDR3 consists of 16 residues. CDR3 sequence (DNA): TGTGCCAGCAGCCCCGGACTAGCGGGGGACACAGATACGCAGTATTTT. Translating gives CASSPGLAGDTDTQYF.

The chain joins TRBV19 to TRBJ1-5; D ambiguous. Germline loops: CDR1 LNHDA, CDR2 SQIVND (reference sequence). CDR3 length: 14 residues. V was shortened by 4 bases and J by 1 base, with 8 bases between the two germline ends. The CDR3 protein is CASSNNYSNQPQHF. As DNA, the CDR3 is TGTGCCAGTAGTAACAATTACAGCAATCAGCCCCAGCATTTT.

The count of this clone is one. V is TRBV7-6 and J is TRBJ2-3; 10 nucleotides match TRBD2. Germline lookup yields CDR1 SGHVS and CDR2 FNYEAQ. Trimming removed 5 bases from V and 2 bases from J; junction bases left unmatched: 10. The CDR3 sequence is 17 residues long. CDR3 sequence (DNA): TGTGCCAGCAGCCACTGGGAGAGCGGGGGGGCCACAGATACGCAGTATTTT. Encoded protein: CASSHWESGGATDTQYF.

The gene calls are TRBV13 and TRBJ2-1, with D possibly being TRBD2 (6 bases). This CDR3 contains 13 residues. Looked up from germline, CDR1 is PRHDT and CDR2 is FYEKMQ (reference sequence). V gave up 8 bases and J gave up 7 bases, with 15 bases separating them. CDR3 coding DNA: TGTGCCAGCCCAGGACTACCGACGAATGAGCAGTTCTTC. It yields the protein CASPGLPTNEQFF.

This chain uses TRBV7-8 with TRBJ1-1; TRBD1 matches 10 bases. Germline-derived CDR1 and CDR2 are SGHVS and FQNEAQ. V lost 5 bases and J lost 4; bases outside the gene matches: 10. The CDR3 is made up of 16 amino acids. The CDR3 DNA sequence: TGTGCCAGCAGCCTAGGACAGGGGGTGTTGAGCACTGAAGCTTTCTTT. As protein: CASSLGQGVLSTEAFF.

The chain recombines TRBV2 with TRBJ1-3, with D unresolved. V was pared by 5 bases and J by 0 bases, with 8 bases between. This CDR3 region has 14 residues. Germline V CDR1 and CDR2: SNHLY, FYNNEI. Here the CDR3 DNA reads TGTGCCAGCAGTAGAGTCTTCTCTGGAAACACCATATATTTT. This encodes CASSRVFSGNTIYF.

By sample fraction, this clone is medium-sized. J is TRBJ1-5 and V is TRBV6-6; the D gene is possibly TRBD1 (5 bases). With 4 bases removed from V and 6 bases from J, the gap between germline ends came to 10 bases. Germline CDR1 and CDR2: MNHNY and SVGAGI (reference sequence). The CDR3 length is 13 residues. The CDR3 DNA reads TGTGCCAGCAGTTTAGCGGGGACTCAGCCCCAGCATTTT. It specifies CASSLAGTQPQHF.

This clone came up once. V and J are TRBV14 and TRBJ2-2; no firm D call. The ends were cut back, 1 base at V and 3 bases at J, with 9 bases in the middle. The CDR3 covers 15 residues. Germline loops: CDR1 SGHDN, CDR2 FVKESK. The CDR3 sequence: CASSQVTPHTGELFF. In nucleotides, the CDR3 is TGTGCCAGCAGCCAAGTTACACCCCACACCGGGGAGCTGTTTTTT.

This rearrangement joins TRBV4-2 to TRBJ1-1; D perhaps matches TRBD1 (6 bases). This CDR3 is built from 17 residues. CDR1 and CDR2 from the germline V gene are LGHNA and YNFKEQ. The V and J ends lost 4 bases and 1 base respectively, with 19 bases between them. The chain's CDR3 is CASSPLEGGRRNTEAFF. CDR3 in DNA: TGTGCCAGCAGCCCCCTGGAGGGGGGGCGCCGGAACACTGAAGCTTTCTTT.

CDR3 bases: TGCGCCAGCAGCTTGGTAGGATGGGCCACTGAAGCTTTCTTT. It is translated as CASSLVGWATEAFF. This rearrangement joins TRBV5-1 to TRBJ1-1; D is unresolved. This CDR3 is 14 amino acids long. The germline CDR1 and CDR2 sequences are SGHRS and YFSETQ. With 0 bases removed from V and 4 bases from J, the gap between germline ends came to 10 bases.

The chain employs TRBV6-5 and TRBJ1-1; the match to TRBD1 covers 8 bases. The CDR3 runs to 11 residues. V shed 11 bases, J shed 5 bases, and the junction held 4 bases outside the gene matches. Germline CDR1 reads MNHEY; CDR2 reads SVGAGI. The CDR3 here is CACRQGTEAFF. CDR3 in DNA: TGTGCCTGCCGACAGGGGACTGAAGCTTTCTTT.

The gene calls are TRBV4-1 and TRBJ2-1; 9 bases are shared with TRBD2. The CDR3 has 16 residues. Germline V gene data show CDR1 as MGHRA and CDR2 as YSYEKL. V dropped 4 bases and J dropped 7; count of bases not matched to a gene: 11. As DNA, the CDR3 is TGCGCCAGCAGCCCCCAAGCGGGGGGAACGATGAATGAGCAGTTCTTC. This sequence encodes CASSPQAGGTMNEQFF.

The J gene is TRBJ2-1, the V gene TRBV29-1; a weak D match, TRBD2 (7 bases). Between the trimmed V and J ends, which lost 2 bases and 8 bases, there was a span of 10 bases. The germline V gene has CDR1 SQVTM and CDR2 ANQGSEA. The CDR3 is 12 amino acids. The DNA for the CDR3 is TGCAGCGTTGAACTGGGGGGGCATGAGCAGTTCTTC. Translated: CSVELGGHEQFF.

The chain uses TRBV30 and TRBJ2-1; TRBD2 agrees at 11 bases. The germline V gene has CDR1 GTSNPN and CDR2 SVGIG (reference sequence). The trim removed 7 bases at V and 0 bases at J, leaving 5 bases unmatched. The CDR3 runs to 15 residues. CDR3 nucleotide sequence: TGTGCCTTAGTAGCGGGAGGGAGCTCCTACAATGAGCAGTTCTTC. This codes for CALVAGGSSYNEQFF.

V gene TRBV12-5 combines with J gene TRBJ2-5; 11 bases fit TRBD1. The junction had 12 bases not matched to a gene; V was cut back by 7 bases and J by 5 bases. This CDR3 has 16 residues. Per germline, CDR1 LGHNT and CDR2 FRNRAP. The CDR3 loop reads CASAPPGTGGLETQYF. CDR3 in DNA: TGTGCTAGTGCGCCCCCCGGGACAGGGGGTCTCGAGACCCAGTACTTC.

V gene TRBV29-1 combines with J gene TRBJ2-7, with 7 bases fitting TRBD2. The germline V gene encodes CDR1 SQVTM and CDR2 ANQGSEA. Losses at the gene ends were 7 bases for V and 3 bases for J; bases not matched to a gene: 9. The length of the CDR3 is 13 residues. CDR3 in amino acids: CSAGGRAGYEQYF. The CDR3 nucleotides read TGCAGCGCCGGGGGGAGGGCCGGCTACGAGCAGTACTTC.

V usage is TRBV4-1 and J usage is TRBJ1-2, with TRBD1 as a possible D gene (5 bases). The CDR3 sequence is 14 residues long. V lost 3 bases and J lost 4, with 12 bases in between. Germline lookup yields CDR1 MGHRA and CDR2 YSYEKL. DNA of the CDR3: TGCGCCAGCAGCCAGGGGGGGTTGGGCTATGGCTACACCTTC. This sequence encodes CASSQGGLGYGYTF.

This clone showed up just a few times. In nucleotides, the CDR3 is TGCAGCGTGGAAAACCGGGACAGGGGCTACGAGCAGTACTTC. Translated: CSVENRDRGYEQYF. The rearrangement links TRBV29-1 to TRBJ2-7, with 10 bases matching TRBD1. The V gene's germline CDR1 is SQVTM and CDR2 ANQGSEA. V was pared by 6 bases and J by 3 bases, with 8 bases of the junction left unmatched. The CDR3 has 14 amino acids.

The chain employs TRBV5-1 and TRBJ2-3, with D uncertain. The CDR3 has 17 amino acids. V was cut by 4 bases and J by 1 base, with 19 bases left in between. In germline, CDR1 is SGHRS, CDR2 YFSETQ. CDR3 loop: CASSLLLGPKGTDTQYF. For the CDR3, the DNA is TGCGCCAGCAGCCTCTTGCTGGGCCCAAAGGGCACAGATACGCAGTATTTT.

The chain recombines TRBV27 with TRBJ1-6; 9 nucleotides line up with TRBD1. Germline CDR1 is MNHEY and CDR2 is SMNVEV (reference sequence). The V gene end was trimmed by 6 bases and the J gene end by 6 bases; junction bases not matched to a gene: 9. This CDR3 has 16 residues. DNA for the CDR3: TGTGCCAGCAGCCCCTGGGGGGGACAGGGTAATTCACCCCTCCACTTT. Its translation is CASSPWGGQGNSPLHF.